This passage covers 5 T cell receptor beta chains from one sample sequenced in a study of post-analysis software for immune sequencing data. Study-wide points: TRBV5-6, TRBV5-1 and TRBV20-1 were among five TRBV segments more frequent in patients than controls.

No antigens are known for them. Unique molecular identifiers had been added to the TCR beta cDNA libraries. TCRdb reanalysed the PCR reads using MiXCR and keeps one entry per CDR3 protein. This sample has over 150,000 distinct CDR3 sequences, with over 25% found just once. The sample taken for sequencing was blood. The receptor set was obtained from a girl aged 5-17 years with multiple sclerosis.

This clonotype was detected only a few times. The chain recombines TRBV20-1 with TRBJ2-3; D is uncertain. V was pared by 3 bases and J by 5 bases, with 6 bases between. In germline, CDR1 is DFQATT, CDR2 SNEGSKA (reference sequence). The CDR3 runs to 11 residues. In DNA, the CDR3 is TGCAGTGCTAGTAAGGGAGATACGCAGTATTTT. Protein sequence: CSASKGDTQYF.

About this clonotype itself: A much larger clone lies one base from this, so it may be a read error. The gene calls are TRBV5-1 and TRBJ1-1; D is perhaps TRBD1 (5 bases). Germline assignment: CDR1 SGHRS and CDR2 YFSETQ. Trimming removed 3 bases from V and 3 bases from J, with 12 bases in between. There are 14 residues in the CDR3. The CDR3 region is CASSWGAGYTEAFF. The CDR3 nucleotides are TGCGCCAGCAGCTGGGGAGCAGGGTACACTGAAGCTTTCTTT.

The V gene is TRBV7-2, the J gene TRBJ2-3; D not certain. Germline V CDR1 and CDR2: SGHTA, FQGNSA. The V and J ends lost 1 base and 2 bases respectively, with 13 bases between them. The CDR3 sequence is 16 residues long. The CDR3 sequence is CASSLVVELHTDTQYF. Written as DNA, the CDR3 is TGTGCCAGCAGCTTAGTAGTCGAACTCCACACAGATACGCAGTATTTT. Full variable domain (missing parts from reference TRBV7-2 and TRBJ2-3): GAGVSQSPSNKVTEKGKDVELRCDPISGHTALYWYRQSLGQGLEFLIYFQGNSAPDKSGLPSDRFSAERTGGSVSTLTIQRTQQEDSAVYLCASSLVVELHTDTQYFGPGTRLTVL.

This clonotype was picked up many times. The gene calls are TRBV4-1 and TRBJ2-7; a weak D match, TRBD2 (6 bases). The CDR3 is made up of 14 amino acids. Per the germline V gene, CDR1 is MGHRA and CDR2 is YSYEKL. With 5 bases removed from V and 5 bases from J, the gap between germline ends came to 16 bases. As DNA, the CDR3 is TGCGCCAGCAGCTTCAGCGGGTTTCGGGACGAGCAGTACTTC. This encodes CASSFSGFRDEQYF.

This clonotype occurred many times. The chain employs TRBV5-6 and TRBJ2-1; TRBD2 agrees at 8 bases. Germline V CDR1 and CDR2: SGHDT, YYEEEE. V was clipped by 1 base and J by 2 bases; unmatched bases: 2. CDR3 size: 15 residues. The chain's CDR3 is CASSLYGRAYNEQFF. The CDR3 nucleotides read TGTGCCAGCAGCTTGTACGGGAGGGCCTACAATGAGCAGTTCTTC.